The 10 T cell receptor beta chains in this list originate from one sample, sequenced in a study of PD-L1 blockade in urothelial cancer. The protocol was immunoSEQ multiplex PCR, while the TCRdb copy is restricted to in-frame clones and leaves out a portion. The sample has about 45,000 clones, about 80% seen once. Time point denoted: peripheral blood 6 weeks after treatment start. Sequenced material: PBMCs, taken around atezolizumab (anti-PD-L1) treatment. The source of these receptors is a man in his sixties with urothelial cancer.

The J gene is TRBJ1-4, the V gene TRBV18; 7 nucleotides align to TRBD1. Germline trimming cut 3 bases from V and 4 bases from J; bases unmatched to any gene: 2. This CDR3 is 14 amino acids long. The V gene's germline CDR1 is KGHSH and CDR2 LQKENI. CDR3 in DNA: TGTGCCAGCTCACCGGGACAGAATAATGAAAAACTGTTTTTT. The encoded protein is CASSPGQNNEKLFF.

CDR3 DNA: TGTGCCAGTATTTACGGCAGGCACACACACTCGCCCGGGGAGCTGTTTTTT. This translates into CASIYGRHTHSPGELFF. J is TRBJ2-2 and V is TRBV19; no definite D call. Germline V gives CDR1 LNHDA, CDR2 SQIVND (reference sequence). The CDR3 covers 17 residues. V was trimmed by 7 bases and J by 6 bases, leaving 24 bases between them.

This sequence joins TRBV19 and TRBJ2-4, with D tentatively TRBD1 (7 bases). The V gene's germline CDR1 is LNHDA and CDR2 SQIVND (reference sequence). This CDR3 has 14 residues. Trimming stripped 7 bases from V and 6 bases from J, with 16 bases between. CDR3 DNA sequence: TGTGCCAGTAAGGGGGCACAGGAGGGAAACATTCAGTACTTC. Amino acid sequence: CASKGAQEGNIQYF.

The rearrangement uses TRBV15 and TRBJ1-4; D gene uncertain. The CDR3 totals 15 residues. CDR1 LNHNV and CDR2 YYDKDF come from the germline V gene (reference sequence). V dropped 0 bases and J dropped 7 bases, with 12 bases sitting between them. The CDR3 is CATSRDQEGGEKLFF. CDR3 in DNA: TGTGCCACCAGCAGAGATCAGGAGGGCGGTGAAAAACTGTTTTTT. The full variable domain, with the rest looked up from reference TRBV15 and TRBJ1-4, is DAMVIQNPRYQVTQFGKPVTLSCSQTLNHNVMYWYQQKSSQAPKLLFHYYDKDFNNEADTPDNFQSRRPNTSFCFLDIRSPGLGDTAMYLCATSRDQEGGEKLFFGSGTQLSVL.

The chain uses TRBV5-8 and TRBJ2-1; D is undetermined. CDR1 and CDR2 (germline): SGHTS, YDEGEE. The CDR3 totals 16 residues. V was trimmed by 1 base and J by 0 bases, leaving 11 bases between them. This CDR3 is CASSLFTGSSYNEQFF. CDR3 DNA sequence: TGTGCCAGCAGCTTGTTTACGGGTAGCTCCTACAATGAGCAGTTCTTC.

The chain recombines TRBV28 with TRBJ2-7; D is possibly TRBD1 (6 bases). The CDR3 spans 15 residues. Germline assignment: CDR1 MDHEN and CDR2 SYDVKM. Deletions cut 6 bases from V and 3 bases from J, with 18 bases between. The CDR3 DNA reads as TGTGCCAGCAGGTCCACAGGGATAGGGCACTACGAGCAGTACTTC. The encoded protein is CASRSTGIGHYEQYF.

Only one count was recorded for this clone. The chain has TRBV30 and TRBJ1-4; D may be TRBD1 (6 bases). CDR1 and CDR2 (germline): GTSNPN, SVGIG (reference sequence). The CDR3 has 14 residues. V was clipped by 0 bases and J by 8 bases, with 13 bases between them. CDR3 region: CAWSVLGANEKLFF. The CDR3 nucleotides read TGTGCCTGGAGTGTACTGGGGGCGAACGAAAAACTGTTTTTT.

In its sample, this clone was seen a few times. The genes are TRBV2 and TRBJ1-3, with D possibly TRBD1 on 5 matching bases. Trimming took off 6 bases at V and 0 bases at J, with 9 bases between the two ends. The CDR3 has 14 amino acids. Germline CDR1 is SNHLY and CDR2 is FYNNEI. In DNA form, the CDR3 reads TGTGCCAGCAGGACAGTTGTCTCTGGAAACACCATATATTTT. It yields the protein CASRTVVSGNTIYF.

This chain links TRBV9 with TRBJ2-1, with D possibly TRBD2 on 6 matching bases. CDR3 length equals 14 residues. V was trimmed by 6 bases and J by 3 bases, leaving 13 bases between them. Germline CDR1 SGDLS, CDR2 YYNGEE. The CDR3 DNA follows: TGTGCCAGCACCCGGGACTCTAGCTACAATGAGCAGTTCTTC. Residues: CASTRDSSYNEQFF.

The gene calls are TRBV11-3 and TRBJ2-3, with D tentatively TRBD2 (6 bases). Germline CDR1 and CDR2: SGHNT and YENEEA. The V end lost 4 bases, the J end lost 2 bases, and 10 bases lay between the germline ends. The CDR3 consists of 14 residues. The DNA of the CDR3 is TGTGCCAGCAGCTACGGGGGTAACACAGATACGCAGTATTTT. Translated, it gives CASSYGGNTDTQYF. The full variable domain, with the rest looked up from reference TRBV11-3 and TRBJ2-3, is EAGVVQSPRYKIIEKKQPVAFWCNPISGHNTLYWYLQNLGQGPELLIRYENEEAVDDSQLPKDRFSAERLKGVDSTLKIQPAELGDSAVYLCASSYGGNTDTQYFGPGTRLTVL.